These 3 T cell receptor beta chains originate from one sample sequenced in a study of T cells in Graves' hyperthyroidism and ophthalmopathy. RNA transcripts served as the template for amplifying TCR beta CDR3 regions. Carried out on the TCR CDR3, a first-round RT-PCR used the HTBI primer set. Each CDR3 protein is one row after TCRdb ran MiXCR on the multiplex PCR reads. This table holds over 250,000 distinct CDR3 sequences, 25% found once. Material for sequencing was blood. The receptors come from a man aged 40-50 years with Graves' hyperthyroidism that later progressed to Graves' ophthalmopathy.

This clonotype was observed at least ten times. The chain has TRBV20-1 and TRBJ1-2; 8 nucleotides agree with TRBD1. The CDR3 loop spans 16 amino acids. CDR1 is DFQATT and CDR2 is SNEGSKA in the germline V gene (reference sequence). V lost 3 bases and J lost 5; bases outside the gene matches: 14. The CDR3 protein is CSARGGRGRAAYGYTF. In nucleotides, the CDR3 is TGCAGTGCTAGGGGTGGCAGGGGGCGCGCGGCGTATGGCTACACCTTC.

In its sample, this clonotype was seen a few times. The rearrangement uses TRBV29-1 and TRBJ2-7, with 9 bases matching TRBD1. The CDR3 length is 13 residues. Germline-derived CDR1 and CDR2 are SQVTM and ANQGSEA. V trimming: 3 bases; J trimming: 5 bases; junction bases outside the gene matches: 5. CDR3 region: CSVDGTGSDEQYF. CDR3 coding DNA: TGCAGCGTTGACGGGACAGGGAGCGACGAGCAGTACTTC.

The V gene is TRBV7-6, the J gene TRBJ1-2; D gene uncertain. V was trimmed by 6 bases and J by 7 bases, leaving 12 bases between them. This CDR3 contains 12 residues. Germline V gene data show CDR1 as SGHVS and CDR2 as FNYEAQ. CDR3 region: CASSPIGVGYTF. The CDR3 DNA follows: TGTGCCAGCAGTCCTATAGGCGTTGGCTACACCTTC.